The 7 T cell receptor beta chains below come from one sample, sequenced in a study of T cell repertoires in cytomegalovirus infection. These receptors have no identified antigens. TCRdb reprocessed the reads with MiXCR, giving one entry per CDR3 protein. The repertoire holds around 47,000 distinct CDR3 sequences, with 15% to 20% as singletons. Sample: CD8+ T cells from cultured PBMCs, taken from culture after CMV antigen stimulation. The receptor source for this set is a human donor in good health (CMV status not recorded). Some clones in this sample may be carry-over from other donors' samples.

This clonotype appeared a few times. The chain joins TRBV9 to TRBJ1-2, with D maybe TRBD1 (5 bases). The CDR3 consists of 17 residues. The germline gives CDR1 SGDLS, CDR2 YYNGEE. Trimming took 0 bases from V and 0 from J, leaving 15 bases between them. The CDR3 DNA reads TGTGCCAGCAGCGTAGGGTTTGGGGGTCAAGCTAACTATGGCTACACCTTC. Translated: CASSVGFGGQANYGYTF. Looking up the rest from reference TRBV9 and TRBJ1-2 gives the full variable domain: DSGVTQTPKHLITATGQRVTLRCSPRSGDLSVYWYQQSLDQGLQFLIQYYNGEERAKGNILERFSAQQFPDLHSELNLSSLELGDSALYFCASSVGFGGQANYGYTFGSGTRLTVV.

In its sample, this clonotype was seen a few times. The V and J genes are TRBV7-9 and TRBJ1-1; maybe TRBD1 (6 bases). V shed 7 bases and J shed 0 bases, with 15 bases lying between them. Germline CDR1 and CDR2: SEHNR and FQNEAQ (reference sequence). This CDR3 contains 15 residues. CDR3 nucleotides: TGTGCCAGCATAGGGCAGGGGCCTATGAACACTGAAGCTTTCTTT. This translates into CASIGQGPMNTEAFF.

The rearrangement uses TRBV15 and TRBJ1-5, with D uncertain. This CDR3 has 17 amino acids. Per the germline V gene, CDR1 is LNHNV and CDR2 is YYDKDF (reference sequence). V lost 0 bases to trimming and J lost 7 bases, with 19 bases between them. CDR3 in amino acids: CATSRDFDFRVGQPQHF. Here the CDR3 DNA reads TGTGCCACCAGCAGAGATTTCGACTTCCGAGTGGGACAGCCCCAGCATTTT.

This clonotype has just a few counts. The chain joins TRBV7-9 to TRBJ1-2; a possible D gene is TRBD1 (5 bases). Germline CDR1 and CDR2: SEHNR and FQNEAQ (reference sequence). V was clipped by 7 bases and J by 8 bases, with 17 bases between them. This CDR3 comprises 13 residues. CDR3 loop: CASTEGPTEGYTF. The DNA of the CDR3 is TGTGCCAGCACAGAGGGACCCACGGAGGGCTACACCTTC.

The chain uses TRBV11-2 and TRBJ1-1, with TRBD1 matching over 8 bases. The CDR3 has 14 amino acids. Germline V lookup: CDR1 SGHAT, CDR2 FQNNGV. V lost 6 bases and J lost 2; bases outside the gene matches: 5. The CDR3 protein is CASRPGQGNTEAFF. The DNA for the CDR3 is TGTGCCAGCAGGCCCGGACAGGGCAACACTGAAGCTTTCTTT. Drawing the rest from reference TRBV11-2 and TRBJ1-1, the complete variable domain is EAGVAQSPRYKIIEKRQSVAFWCNPISGHATLYWYQQILGQGPKLLIQFQNNGVVDDSQLPKDRFSAERLKGVDSTLKIQPAKLEDSAVYLCASRPGQGNTEAFFGQGTRLTVV.

This clonotype came up a few times. The V gene is TRBV7-8, the J gene TRBJ1-5; D unclear. Germline CDR1 SGHVS, CDR2 FQNEAQ. CDR3 length equals 15 residues. Trimming took off 0 bases at V and 4 bases at J, with 10 bases between the two ends. DNA for the CDR3: TGTGCCAGCAGCTTAGCGGTGACCGAGAATCAGCCCCAGCATTTT. Its protein product is CASSLAVTENQPQHF.

This clonotype occurred many times. In nucleotides, the CDR3 is TGTGCCAGCAGCTTGACTAGCGGGGGCCCGTACGAGCAGTACTTC. Amino acids: CASSLTSGGPYEQYF. This sequence joins TRBV7-2 and TRBJ2-7; TRBD2 matches 12 bases. The V segment lost 3 bases and the J segment 4 bases; nucleotides outside the gene matches: 4. CDR1 SGHTA and CDR2 FQGNSA come from the germline V gene. This CDR3 region has 15 residues.